Listed below are T cell receptor beta chains from one sample, sequenced in a study of blood T cell repertoires in COVID-19. The table came from immunoSEQ multiplex PCR; TCRdb's copy has only in-frame clones and leaves some out. Altogether fewer than 40,000 clones are present, roughly 89% being singletons, with the ten largest covering around 30%. The sequenced material came from peripheral blood. These receptors were obtained from a man older than 75 with acute or convalescent COVID-19. The CDR3 runs from the conserved cysteine through the conserved F or W. Fields, in order: CDR3 DNA, CDR3 protein, V gene, J gene, clone size, D gene. D genes are given only for firm matches. Size tells how often a clone was seen (once, few, many) or the class of an expanded clone, and some rows leave it out.

cdr3_nt: TGCGCCAGCAGCTTGGAAGGACTAGCGGGAGTAGATACGCAGTATTTT
cdr3_aa: CASSLEGLAGVDTQYF
v_call: TRBV5-1
j_call: TRBJ2-3
clone_size: .
d_call: TRBD2

cdr3_nt: TGTGCCAGCAGCCCCTCGGACAGGGCGGGAGAGCAGTACTTC
cdr3_aa: CASSPSDRAGEQYF
v_call: TRBV3-1/TRBV3-2
j_call: TRBJ2-7
clone_size: .
d_call: TRBD1

cdr3_nt: TGTGCCAGCAGCACCGGGACTAGTTCTTGGCTCGAGACCCAGTACTTC
cdr3_aa: CASSTGTSSWLETQYF
v_call: TRBV11-3
j_call: TRBJ2-5
clone_size: .
d_call: TRBD2

cdr3_nt: TGTGCCAGCACTGTGACTAGCGGGAGCGTAGGGCAGTACTTC
cdr3_aa: CASTVTSGSVGQYF
v_call: TRBV2
j_call: TRBJ2-7
clone_size: .
d_call: TRBD2

cdr3_nt: TGTGCCAGCAGCCGACTAGCGGGAGCTCAGGAGACCCAGTACTTC
cdr3_aa: CASSRLAGAQETQYF
v_call: TRBV3-1/TRBV3-2
j_call: TRBJ2-5
clone_size: .
d_call: TRBD2

cdr3_nt: TGCAGTGCTAGTCGGACTAGTGGCACAGATACGCAGTATTTT
cdr3_aa: CSASRTSGTDTQYF
v_call: TRBV20-1
j_call: TRBJ2-3
clone_size: .
d_call: TRBD2

cdr3_nt: TGTGCCAGCGGGAGCTCAGTTGTCAGCCGTTACGAGCAGTACTTC
cdr3_aa: CASGSSVVSRYEQYF
v_call: TRBV21-1
j_call: TRBJ2-7
clone_size: once
d_call: .

cdr3_nt: TGCGCCAGCAGCGTTGGACAGGTAGATTCACCCCTCCACTTT
cdr3_aa: CASSVGQVDSPLHF
v_call: TRBV5-1
j_call: TRBJ1-6
clone_size: .
d_call: TRBD1

cdr3_nt: TGTGCCTGGACAGGGTCTCCCAACGAGCAGTACTTC
cdr3_aa: CAWTGSPNEQYF
v_call: TRBV30
j_call: TRBJ2-7
clone_size: .
d_call: .

cdr3_nt: TGTGCCAGCAGCTTAGGACTAGCGGGAGGACAGAATGAGCAGTTCTTC
cdr3_aa: CASSLGLAGGQNEQFF
v_call: TRBV7-9
j_call: TRBJ2-1
clone_size: .
d_call: TRBD2

cdr3_nt: TGCGCCAGCAGCTTGGTTACAGGGGAGGCCGGGGAGCTGTTTTTT
cdr3_aa: CASSLVTGEAGELFF
v_call: TRBV5-1
j_call: TRBJ2-2
clone_size: .
d_call: .

cdr3_nt: TGTGCCATCAGCCGGGGTCCCCCGGAGCCCCAGCATTTT
cdr3_aa: CAISRGPPEPQHF
v_call: TRBV10-3
j_call: TRBJ1-5
clone_size: .
d_call: .

cdr3_nt: TGTGCCAGCAGCTTAGATCAACACCTCGAGGGAGGCAATGAGCAGTTCTTC
cdr3_aa: CASSLDQHLEGGNEQFF
v_call: TRBV11-2
j_call: TRBJ2-1
clone_size: .
d_call: .

cdr3_nt: TGTGCCAGCAGCCCCCGCTGGCGGGAGGGGGGCAATGAGCAGTTCTTC
cdr3_aa: CASSPRWREGGNEQFF
v_call: TRBV11-3
j_call: TRBJ2-1
clone_size: .
d_call: TRBD2

cdr3_nt: TGCGCCAGCAGCTTAAGGGCGGGGAACACTGAAGCTTTCTTT
cdr3_aa: CASSLRAGNTEAFF
v_call: TRBV5-1
j_call: TRBJ1-1
clone_size: .
d_call: .

cdr3_nt: TGTGCCAGCAGTAGGGGGGAGCAGTTCTTC
cdr3_aa: CASSRGEQFF
v_call: TRBV2
j_call: TRBJ2-1
clone_size: .
d_call: .

cdr3_nt: TGTGCCAGCAAATCCTTAGGGAGGACTAGCACAGATACGCAGTATTTT
cdr3_aa: CASKSLGRTSTDTQYF
v_call: TRBV2
j_call: TRBJ2-3
clone_size: few
d_call: .

cdr3_nt: TGTGCCAGCAGTGTCGGGACAGGGGGAGGTGAAAAACTGTTTTTT
cdr3_aa: CASSVGTGGGEKLFF
v_call: TRBV28
j_call: TRBJ1-4
clone_size: few
d_call: TRBD1

cdr3_nt: TGTGCCAGCAGCCAAGATAAATCCTTCGTGTTTTCACTAGCAGATTACAATGAGCAGTTCTTC
cdr3_aa: CASSQDKSFVFSLADYNEQFF
v_call: TRBV3-1/TRBV3-2
j_call: TRBJ2-1
clone_size: .
d_call: .

cdr3_nt: TGTGCCACCAGTCAAGGACAGGGTCGGGTTGAAAAACTGTTTTTT
cdr3_aa: CATSQGQGRVEKLFF
v_call: TRBV15
j_call: TRBJ1-4
clone_size: .
d_call: TRBD1